The 13 T cell receptor beta chains given below trace back to one sample, sequenced in a study of control samples from healthy donors and cancer patients. Assay: immunoSEQ multiplex PCR; the TCRdb copy retains only in-frame clones and omits some. The table has approximately 170,000 clones, nearly 90% seen once. The source material was blood. These receptor sequences come from a woman aged 45-60 years in good health.

The chain couples TRBV9 to TRBJ1-6, with D possibly TRBD1 on 5 matching bases. The CDR3 consists of 15 residues. The V end lost 4 bases, the J end lost 8 bases, and 16 bases lay between the germline ends. CDR1 is SGDLS, CDR2 YYNGEE, per germline. CDR3: CASSSGPDRDSPLHF. DNA for the CDR3: TGTGCCAGCAGCTCGGGACCGGATCGTGATTCACCCCTCCACTTT.

This clone came up a few times. The V and J genes are TRBV6-5 and TRBJ1-2; 9 bases match TRBD1. The CDR3 is 15 amino acids. The V gene's germline CDR1 is MNHEY and CDR2 SVGAGI. V trimming: 2 bases; J trimming: 4 bases; junction bases outside the gene matches: 5. This CDR3 is CASSYRDRAFYGYTF. Written as DNA, the CDR3 is TGTGCCAGCAGTTACCGGGACAGGGCGTTCTATGGCTACACCTTC.

The V gene is TRBV2, the J gene TRBJ2-1; TRBD2 matches 9 bases. CDR3 length: 14 amino acids. V shed 7 bases and J 10 bases; nucleotides not matched to a gene: 11. Germline loops: CDR1 SNHLY, CDR2 FYNNEI. Here the CDR3 DNA reads TGTGCCAGCAAGGCGGGAGGGGCCAATATCGAGCAGTTCTTC. It specifies CASKAGGANIEQFF.

The chain links TRBV7-2 to TRBJ1-3; perhaps TRBD1 as D (5 bases). This CDR3 is 14 amino acids long. V dropped 2 bases and J dropped 2 bases, with 7 bases sitting between them. Germline V gives CDR1 SGHTA, CDR2 FQGNSA. The CDR3 region has the DNA TGTGCCAGCAGCTTATTACAGGCTGGAAACACCATATATTTT. As protein: CASSLLQAGNTIYF.

Comment on this clone: Germline and junction disagree at one end, which may indicate a read error. The chain joins TRBV10-3 to TRBJ1-2; D possibly corresponds to TRBD1 (5 bases). This CDR3 spans 13 amino acids. Looked up from germline, CDR1 is ENHRY and CDR2 is SYGVKD. The CDR3 protein is CAVSEIRVHGYTF. CDR3 DNA: TGTGCCGTCAGTGAGATCAGGGTCCATGGCTACACCTTC.

The V call is TRBV13, the J call TRBJ2-7; D is tentatively TRBD1 or TRBD2 (6 bases each). Germline CDR1 and CDR2: PRHDT and FYEKMQ (reference sequence). This CDR3 is built from 15 residues. The V and J ends lost 0 bases and 3 bases respectively, with 12 bases between them. CDR3 protein: CASSLGQGLYYEQYF. The CDR3 nucleotides read TGTGCCAGCAGCTTAGGACAGGGACTCTACTACGAGCAGTACTTC.

The rearrangement uses TRBV12-5 and TRBJ2-2; D is undetermined. The CDR3 contains 14 residues. The germline V gene encodes CDR1 LGHNT and CDR2 FRNRAP. The V and J ends lost 0 bases and 2 bases respectively, with 4 bases between them. The CDR3 DNA is TGTGCTAGTGGTTTGGTTCGTAACACCGGGGAGCTGTTTTTT. Its translation: CASGLVRNTGELFF.

V and J are TRBV5-1 and TRBJ2-1, with 7 bases that match TRBD1. The ends lost 0 bases at V and 4 bases at J; junction bases unmatched: 1. This CDR3 is 14 amino acids long. Germline loops: CDR1 SGHRS, CDR2 YFSETQ. CDR3 nucleotide sequence: TGCGCCAGCAGCTTGGCGACAGGGTACAATGAGCAGTTCTTC. Translating gives CASSLATGYNEQFF.

This clone was recorded a few times. The V gene is TRBV6-1, the J gene TRBJ1-1; TRBD1 matches at 10 bases. The germline V gene encodes CDR1 MNHNS and CDR2 SASEGT. Germline trimming cut 2 bases from V and 8 bases from J; bases unmatched to any gene: 2. CDR3 length: 13 amino acids. CDR3 loop: CASSETGQGEAFF. In DNA, the CDR3 is TGTGCCAGCAGTGAAACGGGACAGGGGGAAGCTTTCTTT.

This chain connects TRBV10-3 to TRBJ2-7; D call uncertain. Germline CDR1 reads ENHRY; CDR2 reads SYGVKD. The CDR3 sequence is 11 residues long. V lost 4 bases and J lost 4, with 5 bases in between. CDR3 sequence reads: CAISGQYEQYF. The DNA for the CDR3 is TGTGCCATCAGTGGCCAATACGAGCAGTACTTC.

The V gene is TRBV18, the J gene TRBJ1-4; TRBD1 is a possible D gene (5 bases). The CDR3 runs to 15 residues. Germline V gene sequence: CDR1 KGHSH, CDR2 LQKENI. V gave up 1 base and J gave up 0 bases, with 6 bases separating them. The CDR3 bases are TGTGCCAGCTCACCACAACAGGCAACTAATGAAAAACTGTTTTTT. It specifies CASSPQQATNEKLFF.

V gene TRBV30 combines with J gene TRBJ1-3; D may be TRBD1 (6 bases). The CDR3 has 13 residues. The germline V gene has CDR1 GTSNPN and CDR2 SVGIG (reference sequence). V lost 3 bases and J lost 3, with 9 bases in between. CDR3 in amino acids: CAWSRGFGNTIYF. In DNA form, the CDR3 reads TGTGCCTGGAGCAGGGGATTTGGAAACACCATATATTTT.

This clone was found a few times. The J gene is TRBJ2-7, the V gene TRBV20-1, with 10 bases that match TRBD2. CDR3 length: 16 amino acids. Germline lookup yields CDR1 DFQATT and CDR2 SNEGSKA (reference sequence). J lost 0 bases, V lost 3 bases, and 8 bases had no gene match. The CDR3 DNA reads TGCAGTGCTAGTATTAGCGGGGGGCGAATCTCCTACGAGCAGTACTTC. It specifies CSASISGGRISYEQYF.